The 27 T cell receptor beta chains in this list originate from one sample, sequenced in a study of human T cells and chemical hapten exposure. TCRdb re-analysed the RACE reads in MiXCR, keeping a single row per CDR3 protein. The table lists 300,000 to 400,000 distinct CDR3 sequences, 4.5% to 5.5% of them singletons, with approximately 2.8% in the top ten. The time point is: pre-sensitization, week 0. The treatment denotes: therapeutic diphenylcyclopropenone sensitization with weekly scalp DPC. The sample consisted of whole blood, taken in connection with sensitization to the hapten diphenylcyclopropenone (DPC). These TCRs come from a woman aged 45-60 years with alopecia areata. Some clones in this sample may be carry-over from other donors' samples.

This clonotype was counted ten times or more. The J gene is TRBJ2-5, the V gene TRBV12-3 or TRBV12-4; D is possibly TRBD1 (6 bases). The CDR3 has 15 amino acids. V was pared by 4 bases and J by 1 base, with 13 bases between. This CDR3 is CASSYGRDTQETQYF. DNA for the CDR3: TGTGCCAGCAGTTACGGCAGGGACACCCAAGAGACCCAGTACTTC.

This clonotype was seen at least ten times. V and J are TRBV7-9 and TRBJ1-5; D is unclear. The germline V and J ends were trimmed by 5 bases and 7 bases, with 12 bases remaining between them. This CDR3 spans 13 amino acids. Germline CDR1 reads SEHNR; CDR2 reads FQNEAQ (reference sequence). The CDR3 DNA follows: TGTGCCAGCAGCCCGACCGACGACCAGCCCCAGCATTTT. Translation gives CASSPTDDQPQHF.

At least ten counts were recorded for this clonotype. V usage is TRBV6-1 and J usage is TRBJ2-4, with D perhaps given as TRBD1 or TRBD2 (5 bases each). Trimming pared 2 bases from V and 1 base from J, leaving 6 bases between. The CDR3 is made up of 14 amino acids. Germline loops: CDR1 MNHNS, CDR2 SASEGT. This CDR3 reads CASSEWGAKNIQYF. The CDR3 region has the DNA TGTGCCAGCAGTGAATGGGGGGCCAAAAACATTCAGTACTTC.

This clonotype has a count of ten or more. The chain links TRBV20-1 to TRBJ2-7; D ambiguous. Trimming left V 3 bases short and J 1 base short, with 7 bases between. The germline CDR1 and CDR2 sequences are DFQATT and SNEGSKA (reference sequence). The CDR3 has 12 amino acids. For the CDR3, the DNA is TGCAGTGCTAGTTACGGATCCTACGAGCAGTACTTC. Encoded protein: CSASYGSYEQYF.

The sample holds many counts of this clonotype. Here the CDR3 DNA reads TGTGCCAGCAGTAGCGGCGGGGGGCCTAGCACAGATACGCAGTATTTT. Its translation: CASSSGGGPSTDTQYF. This rearrangement joins TRBV9 to TRBJ2-3; TRBD2 aligns across 8 bases. Per the germline V gene, CDR1 is SGDLS and CDR2 is YYNGEE. V shed 5 bases, J shed 0 bases, and the junction held 8 bases outside the gene matches. The CDR3 is 16 residues long.

The chain links TRBV12-3 or TRBV12-4 to TRBJ2-7; D is unclear. CDR3 length: 13 residues. Trimming removed 5 bases at V and 5 bases at J, with 13 bases between. CDR3 DNA: TGTGCCAGCAGTCTCGGAGAGGTCCACGAGCAGTACTTC. This encodes CASSLGEVHEQYF.

The chain carries TRBV5-1 and TRBJ1-2; perhaps TRBD1 as D (6 bases). Germline V gene lookup returns CDR1 SGHRS and CDR2 YFSETQ. V lost 2 bases and J lost 4, with 15 bases in between. The CDR3 covers 15 residues. DNA for the CDR3: TGCGCCAGCAGCTTAGCTTTTACAGGGACCTATGGCTACACCTTC. Translated: CASSLAFTGTYGYTF. Based on the CDR3 plus reference TRBV5-1 and TRBJ1-2, the full variable domain is KAGVTQTPRYLIKTRGQQVTLSCSPISGHRSVSWYQQTPGQGLQFLFEYFSETQRNKGNFPGRFSGRQFSNSRSEMNVSTLELGDSALYLCASSLAFTGTYGYTFGSGTRLTVV.

The gene calls are TRBV5-1 and TRBJ1-1, with D unresolved. Per the germline V gene, CDR1 is SGHRS and CDR2 is YFSETQ. This CDR3 comprises 15 residues. Trimming took off 4 bases at V and 1 base at J, with 14 bases between the two ends. CDR3 loop: CASSLPWSQNTEAFF. The CDR3 nucleotides are TGCGCCAGCAGCCTGCCGTGGAGCCAGAACACTGAAGCTTTCTTT.

A few counts support this clonotype. V gene TRBV3-1 combines with J gene TRBJ1-1; weak D call: TRBD1 (6 bases). This CDR3 is 14 amino acids long. The germline CDR1 and CDR2 sequences are LGHDT and YNNKEL (reference sequence). The V end lost 1 base, the J end lost 7 bases, and 13 bases lay between the germline ends. CDR3 DNA: TGTGCCAGCAGCCAAGGTATTAGGACAGTTGAAGCTTTCTTT. It translates to CASSQGIRTVEAFF.

This clonotype was counted at least ten times. The gene calls are TRBV30 and TRBJ2-3; D is uncertain. The germline V gene has CDR1 GTSNPN and CDR2 SVGIG (reference sequence). The CDR3 runs 14 residues. V lost 0 bases to trimming and J lost 6 bases, with 13 bases between them. CDR3 region: CAWSVLTATDTQYF. The CDR3 DNA sequence: TGTGCCTGGAGTGTACTTACGGCTACCGATACGCAGTATTTT.

This clonotype was seen only a few times. The V gene is TRBV29-1, the J gene TRBJ2-7, with D possibly matching TRBD1 (5 bases). The CDR3 loop spans 12 amino acids. The V end was cut by 5 bases, the J end by 6 bases, with 14 bases between. Looked up from germline, CDR1 is SQVTM and CDR2 is ANQGSEA. The CDR3 DNA sequence: TGCAGCGTTAGGACCCAGGGTGGCGAGCAGTACTTC. Translated, it gives CSVRTQGGEQYF.

This clonotype showed up just a few times. This chain links TRBV20-1 with TRBJ1-6, with 10 nucleotides matching TRBD1. The CDR3 consists of 13 residues. With 5 bases clipped from V and 9 bases from J, the junction kept 4 bases outside the gene matches. Germline V gives CDR1 DFQATT, CDR2 SNEGSKA (reference sequence). CDR3 residues: CSAPRDRGSPLHF. The CDR3 region has the DNA TGCAGTGCTCCCCGGGACAGGGGTTCACCCCTCCACTTT.

The genes are TRBV6-6 and TRBJ1-6, with D tentatively TRBD1 (5 bases). The V and J ends lost 0 bases and 10 bases respectively, with 13 bases between them. This CDR3 contains 15 residues. Germline assignment: CDR1 MNHNY and CDR2 SVGAGI (reference sequence). The CDR3 spells CASSYSTGGNSPLHF. The CDR3, as DNA: TGTGCCAGCAGTTACTCGACTGGGGGAAACTCACCCCTCCACTTT.

The rearrangement uses TRBV7-2 and TRBJ2-3, with 14 bases lining up with TRBD2. With 2 bases clipped from V and 2 bases from J, the junction kept 3 bases outside the gene matches. This CDR3 contains 17 residues. Germline CDR1 is SGHTA and CDR2 is FQGNSA. In DNA, the CDR3 is TGTGCCAGCAGCTTAATGGGACTAGCGGGAGCCACAGATACGCAGTATTTT. Protein sequence: CASSLMGLAGATDTQYF.

The sample holds a few counts of this clonotype. The V gene is TRBV7-9, the J gene TRBJ1-1; 8 bases are shared with TRBD1. After removal of 3 bases from V and 7 bases from J, the junction contained 7 bases not matched to a gene. This CDR3 comprises 14 residues. In germline, CDR1 is SEHNR, CDR2 FQNEAQ (reference sequence). As DNA, the CDR3 is TGTGCCAGCAGCTTTGGAGCGGGACAGGTTGAAGCTTTCTTT. As protein: CASSFGAGQVEAFF.

This clonotype was seen many times. V usage is TRBV18 and J usage is TRBJ2-5; tentative D call: TRBD2 (6 bases). The germline gives CDR1 KGHSH, CDR2 LQKENI. CDR3 length: 14 residues. The germline V and J ends were trimmed by 0 bases and 6 bases, with 11 bases remaining between them. CDR3 sequence reads: CASSPPETRKTQYF. The CDR3 DNA reads TGTGCCAGCTCACCACCTGAGACTAGGAAGACCCAGTACTTC.

V and J are TRBV4-1 and TRBJ2-7; no firm D call. With 4 bases removed from V and 1 base from J, the gap between germline ends came to 17 bases. Germline V lookup: CDR1 MGHRA, CDR2 YSYEKL. The CDR3 covers 16 residues. Here the CDR3 DNA reads TGCGCCAGCAGCCGATCCCACCCAGGAAATTCCTACGAGCAGTACTTC. Translated: CASSRSHPGNSYEQYF.

There are many counts of this clonotype. This chain uses TRBV7-2 with TRBJ2-7, with D possibly TRBD1 on 6 matching bases. The germline V gene encodes CDR1 SGHTA and CDR2 FQGNSA. Trimming shortened V by 5 bases and J by 12 bases, and 26 bases separated the two germline ends. This CDR3 comprises 15 residues. The CDR3 DNA sequence: TGTGCCAGCAGCATACCCGGGACACGGCATCCAACGGGGTACTTC. Translating gives CASSIPGTRHPTGYF.

This clonotype was detected many times. This chain connects TRBV7-3 to TRBJ2-1; D call uncertain. This CDR3 contains 13 residues. Germline assignment: CDR1 SGHTA and CDR2 FQGTGA. The V end was cut by 4 bases, the J end by 2 bases, with 6 bases between. The CDR3: CASSSTAYNEQFF. The CDR3 nucleotides are TGTGCCAGCAGCTCGACTGCCTACAATGAGCAGTTCTTC.

This clonotype has a count of ten or more. The chain carries TRBV20-1 and TRBJ1-1; tentative D call: TRBD1 (6 bases). The V end was cut by 6 bases, the J end by 0 bases, with 11 bases between. CDR3 length: 13 residues. CDR1 is DFQATT, CDR2 SNEGSKA, per germline (reference sequence). CDR3: CSAYRALNTEAFF. CDR3 nucleotides: TGCAGTGCATACAGGGCCCTGAACACTGAAGCTTTCTTT.

The V gene is TRBV12-3 or TRBV12-4, the J gene TRBJ1-1; TRBD1 matches at 7 bases. This CDR3 contains 13 residues. After removal of 5 bases from V and 6 bases from J, the junction contained 6 bases not matched to a gene. The CDR3 DNA reads TGTGCCAGCAGTGCCCAGGGGGGCCCTGAAGCTTTCTTT. It specifies CASSAQGGPEAFF.

V is TRBV18 and J is TRBJ1-6, with no clear D. The germline CDR1 and CDR2 sequences are KGHSH and LQKENI. Trimming shortened V by 1 base and J by 3 bases, and 7 bases separated the two germline ends. CDR3 length: 15 residues. DNA for the CDR3: TGTGCCAGCTCACCACGGGAAAGCTATAATTCACCCCTCCACTTT. It yields the protein CASSPRESYNSPLHF.

The sample holds a few counts of this clonotype. This chain connects TRBV4-1 to TRBJ1-2; unclear D gene. The CDR3 consists of 16 residues. Trimming removed 4 bases at V and 4 bases at J, with 19 bases between. Germline V gene lookup returns CDR1 MGHRA and CDR2 YSYEKL. CDR3 sequence reads: CASSRPVRLLIYGYTF. In nucleotides, the CDR3 is TGCGCCAGCAGCCGACCTGTCCGCCTGCTTATCTATGGCTACACCTTC.

A note on this clonotype: This may arise from a read error, as a much more abundant clone is one base away. DNA of the CDR3: TGTGCCAGCAGCTCTCGAGCATTGAATGAGCAGTTCTTC. This translates into CASSSRALNEQFF. This chain links TRBV7-2 with TRBJ2-1; the D is unclear. V was trimmed by 4 bases and J by 7 bases, leaving 11 bases between them. CDR3 length: 13 amino acids. Germline assignment: CDR1 SGHTA and CDR2 FQGNSA.

The V gene is TRBV18, the J gene TRBJ1-1, with D tentatively TRBD1 (5 bases). Germline V gene lookup returns CDR1 KGHSH and CDR2 LQKENI. With 2 bases removed from V and 5 bases from J, the gap between germline ends came to 12 bases. The CDR3 consists of 14 residues. CDR3 loop: CASSPTMEGTEAFF. The CDR3 region has the DNA TGTGCCAGCTCACCAACGATGGAGGGGACTGAAGCTTTCTTT.

The chain is built from TRBV20-1 and TRBJ2-5; weak D call: TRBD2 (6 bases). The germline V gene has CDR1 DFQATT and CDR2 SNEGSKA (reference sequence). The CDR3 runs 12 residues. V was clipped by 5 bases and J by 3 bases, with 10 bases between them. The CDR3 nucleotides read TGCAGTGCTCGGGAGTTTAAAGAGACCCAGTACTTC. Residues: CSAREFKETQYF.

This clonotype occurred a few times. The chain combines TRBV15 with TRBJ2-3; 10 bases are shared with TRBD2. Germline V gene lookup returns CDR1 LNHNV and CDR2 YYDKDF (reference sequence). The junction had 5 bases not matched to a gene; V was cut back by 1 base and J by 4 bases. The CDR3 has 16 amino acids. The CDR3 DNA sequence: TGTGCCACCAGCAGAGGACTAGCGGGTGGATCAGATACGCAGTATTTT. This codes for CATSRGLAGGSDTQYF.